Listed below are T cell receptor beta chains from one sample, sequenced in a study of T-cell memory formation after mild COVID-19. From the 5' RACE reads, TCRdb called clonotypes with MiXCR, one entry per CDR3 protein. This table holds about 600,000 distinct CDR3 sequences, about a fifth found once. The specimen sequenced was PBMCs or a T cell subset sorted from them (not recorded which). These receptors all come from an adult woman who had mild COVID-19 (a few samples of this study predate the infection). Cell type and time point are not known. CDR3s include the opening cysteine and the closing phenylalanine or tryptophan. The D gene is left open where the match is weak. Part of the rows lack a size; the others show once, few, many or a class for expanded clones.

TRBV6-5	TRBJ1-4	-	-	TGTGCCAGCAGTTACTCCGGACACCCTAGGGGGACGTCTGAAAAACTGTTTTTT	CASSYSGHPRGTSEKLFF
TRBV11-2	TRBJ1-4	few	TRBD1	TGTGCCAGCAGCTTAGGGATGGGGACAGGGAATGAAAAACTGTTTTTT	CASSLGMGTGNEKLFF
TRBV10-3	TRBJ2-1	few	TRBD2	TGTGCCATCAGCTCCCGCGGGGGGCTAGCGGAGTTCGGGAATGAGCAGTTCTTC	CAISSRGGLAEFGNEQFF
TRBV9	TRBJ1-5	many	-	TGTGCCAGCAGCGTAGGGGGGAGAAGCAATCAGCCCCAGCATTTT	CASSVGGRSNQPQHF
TRBV5-1	TRBJ2-5	many	-	TGCGCCAGCAAACGGCTTCAGGGGACCCAAGAGACCCAGTACTTC	CASKRLQGTQETQYF
TRBV6-6	TRBJ2-7	-	-	TGTGCCAGCAGTTACTCTAAGGACACGTCCTACGAGCAGTACTTC	CASSYSKDTSYEQYF
TRBV29-1	TRBJ1-2	few	-	TGCAGCGTTGTGGGTGGATTACGTGGCTACACCTTC	CSVVGGLRGYTF
TRBV6-2/TRBV6-3	TRBJ2-7	-	-	TGTGCCAGCAGCCCCAAGAACGAGCAGTACTTC	CASSPKNEQYF
TRBV7-6	TRBJ2-7	once	TRBD1	TGTGCCAGCAGCCGGGACAGGTCCGACGAGCAGTACTTC	CASSRDRSDEQYF
TRBV6-2/TRBV6-3	TRBJ2-4	few	TRBD1	TGTGCCAGCAGCCGACCTACAGGGGGAGAACAGGACATTCAGTACTTC	CASSRPTGGEQDIQYF
TRBV12-3/TRBV12-4	TRBJ1-2	-	TRBD1	TGTGCCAGCACCGATCTCGGACAGGGGACAGGCTATGGCTACACCTTC	CASTDLGQGTGYGYTF
TRBV10-3	TRBJ2-3	-	-	TGTGCCATCAGTGTGGGGTTTGAGGACGGGACAGATACGCAGTATTTT	CAISVGFEDGTDTQYF
TRBV30	TRBJ1-2	-	-	TGTGCCTGGGATAGCGGACAGAACAATGGCTACACCTTC	CAWDSGQNNGYTF
TRBV12-3/TRBV12-4	TRBJ2-5	-	TRBD2	TGTGCCAGCAGTCCCCCGGGACTAGCTTTGGAGACCCAGTACTTC	CASSPPGLALETQYF
TRBV7-2	TRBJ1-3	once	-	TGTGCCAGCAGCCCACGAGGGGGGTTGGCTGGAAACACCATATATTTT	CASSPRGGLAGNTIYF
TRBV4-1	TRBJ1-4	few	-	TGCGCCAGCAGCCGGGACAAAAAACGGGAGGAAAAACTGTTTTTT	CASSRDKKREEKLFF
TRBV6-5	TRBJ2-1	-	-	TGTGCCACCAACCTTTATGGTGAGCAGTTCTTC	CATNLYGEQFF
TRBV5-5	TRBJ2-4	-	-	TGTGCCAGCAGCCCTAGTGGGGGCGGGGGAAACATTCAGTACTTC	CASSPSGGGGNIQYF
TRBV9	TRBJ2-1	few	-	TGTGCCAGCAGCGGCAATAGGGGAAGAACGACCGATGAGCAGTTCTTC	CASSGNRGRTTDEQFF
TRBV25-1	TRBJ1-3	few	-	TGTGCCAGCAGTGACTACGGGTTTCCCGGAAACACCATATATTTT	CASSDYGFPGNTIYF
TRBV18	TRBJ1-5	few	TRBD1	TGTGCCAGCTCACTTGGGACAGGGGCTGGGCCCCAGCATTTT	CASSLGTGAGPQHF
TRBV5-6	TRBJ2-3	few	-	TGTGCCAGCAGCTTGCCAGGGAGAACAGATACGCAGTATTTT	CASSLPGRTDTQYF
TRBV23-1	TRBJ2-7	-	-	TGCGCCAGCAGTCAAAGTGCTGCCAAGGGGAGCTACGAGCAGTACTTC	CASSQSAAKGSYEQYF
TRBV12-3/TRBV12-4	TRBJ1-4	few	-	TGTGCCACTTGCTGGGGGGTATGTGAAAAACTGTTTTTT	CATCWGVCEKLFF
TRBV5-1	TRBJ2-2	-	-	TGCGCCAGCAGGGCTACCGTGTCGAACACCGGGGAGCTGTTTTTT	CASRATVSNTGELFF
TRBV9	TRBJ2-2	-	-	TGTGCCAGCACCCGGCGTTCAGCCGGGGAGCTGTTTTTT	CASTRRSAGELFF
TRBV5-1	TRBJ2-2	-	-	TGCGCCAGCAGCTTGATTGGGACGTCGAACACCGGGGAGCTGTTTTTT	CASSLIGTSNTGELFF
TRBV21-1	TRBJ2-1	-	-	TGTGCCAGCAGCAAACCAAACGGGGGGCTCGGAAGACCTTACAATGAGCAGTTCTTC	CASSKPNGGLGRPYNEQFF
TRBV7-9	TRBJ2-1	few	-	TGTGCCAGCAGCTCATACGTAGGTGAGCAGTTCTTC	CASSSYVGEQFF
TRBV6-2/TRBV6-3	TRBJ1-3	-	-	TGTGCCAGCAGTTACGGGCAGAGCCACACCATATATTTT	CASSYGQSHTIYF
TRBV6-6	TRBJ1-1	few	-	TGTGCCAGCAGTCCGGAAGGGGAGGATAGAGCTTTCTTT	CASSPEGEDRAFF
TRBV12-3/TRBV12-4	TRBJ2-2	few	-	TGTGCCAGCAGAGCCGACGCTTACACCGGGGAGCTGTTTTTT	CASRADAYTGELFF
TRBV7-8	TRBJ1-4	many	-	TGTGCCAGCAGCCCCCGCCCAGTACAGACAGGAACAAACCTTAATGAAAAACTGTTTTTT	CASSPRPVQTGTNLNEKLFF
TRBV12-3/TRBV12-4	TRBJ2-1	-	TRBD1	TGTGCCAGCAGTTCCTTCTCCGGGACAGCGTACAATGAGCAGTTCTTC	CASSSFSGTAYNEQFF
TRBV5-1	TRBJ2-7	-	-	TGCGCCAGCAGCTTAGCTCTCATCGGGGAATACGAGCAGTACTTC	CASSLALIGEYEQYF
TRBV20-1	TRBJ2-1	-	TRBD2	TGCAGTGCTAGGAAGCTAGCGGGGGTGAGCTCCTACAATGAGCAGTTCTTC	CSARKLAGVSSYNEQFF
TRBV5-1	TRBJ2-2	many	TRBD1	TGCGCCAGCAGCTTGGGCCGGACAGGGCTCACCGGGGAGCTGTTTTTT	CASSLGRTGLTGELFF
TRBV5-6	TRBJ2-7	-	TRBD1	TGTGCCAGCAGCGCCGGGACAGGGGTCCCCGAGCAGTACTTC	CASSAGTGVPEQYF